Listed here is a single T cell receptor (beta chain). Antigen: not known. The data originate from a study of OX40 agonist ivuxolimab in advanced cancers. About the study: Patients received intravenous ivuxolimab every 2 weeks at 0.01 to 10 mg/kg. The dose-escalation cohort was approximately 84% male, with a mean age of 60 years, ranging roughly 20 to 90.

Assay used: immunoSEQ multiplex PCR; TCRdb lists only in-frame clones, some missing. The sample records about 68,000 clones, roughly 83% being singletons. Study-wide points: CD8+ T cells showed, on average, more clonal expansion than CD4+ cells. What antigens the expanded peripheral T cells recognized was never established.

V was pared by 0 bases and J by 7 bases, with 14 bases of the junction left unmatched. Germline-derived CDR1 and CDR2 are MNHEY and SMNVEV (reference sequence). This CDR3 spans 17 amino acids. The receptor was isolated from an adult with an advanced solid tumor such as melanoma, head and neck, liver or kidney cancer. Sequencing used CD4+ or CD8+ T cells sorted from blood, obtained in a trial of the OX40 agonist ivuxolimab. The chain links TRBV27 to TRBJ1-2, with 7 bases identical to TRBD1. In DNA form, the CDR3 reads TGTGCCAGCAGTTTATCGATGGGGCTTCGGACAGGCTCTGGCTACACCTTC. It codes for CASSLSMGLRTGSGYTF.